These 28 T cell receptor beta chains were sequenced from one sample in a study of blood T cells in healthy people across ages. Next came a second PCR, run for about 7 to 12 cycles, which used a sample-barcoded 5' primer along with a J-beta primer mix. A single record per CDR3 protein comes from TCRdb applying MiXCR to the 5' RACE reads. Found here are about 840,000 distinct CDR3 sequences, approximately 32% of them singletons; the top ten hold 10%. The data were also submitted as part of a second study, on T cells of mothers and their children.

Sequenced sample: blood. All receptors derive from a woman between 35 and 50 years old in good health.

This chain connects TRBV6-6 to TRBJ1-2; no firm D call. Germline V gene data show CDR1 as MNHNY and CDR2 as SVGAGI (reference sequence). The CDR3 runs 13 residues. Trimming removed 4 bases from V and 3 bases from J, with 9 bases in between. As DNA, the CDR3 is TGTGCCAGCAGTTCCGCTGGAGACTATGGCTACACCTTC. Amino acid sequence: CASSSAGDYGYTF.

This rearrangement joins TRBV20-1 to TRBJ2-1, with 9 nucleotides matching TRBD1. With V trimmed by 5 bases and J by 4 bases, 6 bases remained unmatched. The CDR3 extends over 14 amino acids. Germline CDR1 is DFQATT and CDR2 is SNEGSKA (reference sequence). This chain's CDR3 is CSAGTGTGYNEQFF. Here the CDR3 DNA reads TGCAGTGCTGGAACCGGGACAGGGTACAATGAGCAGTTCTTC.

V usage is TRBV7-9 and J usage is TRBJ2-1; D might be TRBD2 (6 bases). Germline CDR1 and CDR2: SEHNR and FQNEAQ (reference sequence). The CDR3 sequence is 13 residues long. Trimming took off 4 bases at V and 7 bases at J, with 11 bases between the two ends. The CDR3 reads CASSSRDRNEQFF. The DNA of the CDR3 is TGTGCCAGCAGCTCGCGGGACCGAAATGAGCAGTTCTTC.

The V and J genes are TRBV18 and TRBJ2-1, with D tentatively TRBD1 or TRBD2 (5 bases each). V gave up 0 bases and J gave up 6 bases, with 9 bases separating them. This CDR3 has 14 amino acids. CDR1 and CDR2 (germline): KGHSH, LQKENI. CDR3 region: CASSPPAGTNEQFF. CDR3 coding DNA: TGTGCCAGCTCACCACCGGCAGGGACCAATGAGCAGTTCTTC.

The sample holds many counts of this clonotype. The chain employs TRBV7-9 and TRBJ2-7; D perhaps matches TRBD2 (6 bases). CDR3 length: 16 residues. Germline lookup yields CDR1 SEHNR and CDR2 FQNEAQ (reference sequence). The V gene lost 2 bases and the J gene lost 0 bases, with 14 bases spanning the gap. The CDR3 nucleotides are TGTGCCAGCAGCTTAAATGGCGGGGAGAGCTCCTACGAGCAGTACTTC. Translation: CASSLNGGESSYEQYF.

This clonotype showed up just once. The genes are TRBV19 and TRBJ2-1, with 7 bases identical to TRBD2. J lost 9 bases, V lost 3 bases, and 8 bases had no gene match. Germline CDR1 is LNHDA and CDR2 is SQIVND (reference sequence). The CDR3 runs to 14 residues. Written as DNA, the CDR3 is TGTGCCAGTAGTATTGGGGCGGGGGACGGTGAGCAGTTCTTC. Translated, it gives CASSIGAGDGEQFF.

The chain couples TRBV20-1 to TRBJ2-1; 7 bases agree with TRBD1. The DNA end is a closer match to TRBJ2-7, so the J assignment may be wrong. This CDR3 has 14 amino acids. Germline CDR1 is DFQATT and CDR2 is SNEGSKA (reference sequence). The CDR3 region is CSAREGVGGNEQYF. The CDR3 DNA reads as TGCAGTGCTAGAGAGGGGGTAGGGGGCAATGAGCAGTACTTC.

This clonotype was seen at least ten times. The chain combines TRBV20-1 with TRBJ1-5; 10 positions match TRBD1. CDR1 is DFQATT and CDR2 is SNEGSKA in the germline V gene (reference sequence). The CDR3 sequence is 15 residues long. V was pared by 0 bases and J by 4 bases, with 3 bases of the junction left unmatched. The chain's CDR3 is CSARDWDRGNQPQHF. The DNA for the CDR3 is TGCAGTGCTAGAGATTGGGACAGGGGTAATCAGCCCCAGCATTTT.

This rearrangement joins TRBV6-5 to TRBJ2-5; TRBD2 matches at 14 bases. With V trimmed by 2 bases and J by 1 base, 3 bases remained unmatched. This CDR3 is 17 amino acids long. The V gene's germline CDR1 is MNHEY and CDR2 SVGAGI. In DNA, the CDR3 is TGTGCCAGCAGTTACGCGACTAGCGGGGGGGCCCAAGAGACCCAGTACTTC. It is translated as CASSYATSGGAQETQYF.

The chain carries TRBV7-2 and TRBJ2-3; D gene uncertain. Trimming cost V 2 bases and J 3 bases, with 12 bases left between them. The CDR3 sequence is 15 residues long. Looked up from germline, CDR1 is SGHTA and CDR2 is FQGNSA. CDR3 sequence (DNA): TGTGCCAGCAGCTTAACGACTCCAAGGACAGATACGCAGTATTTT. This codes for CASSLTTPRTDTQYF.

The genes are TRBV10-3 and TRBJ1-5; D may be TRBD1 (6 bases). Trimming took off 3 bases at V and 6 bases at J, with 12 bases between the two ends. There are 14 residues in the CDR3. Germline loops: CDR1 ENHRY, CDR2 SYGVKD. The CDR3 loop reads CAISEWGGSQPQHF. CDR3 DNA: TGTGCCATCAGTGAATGGGGGGGCTCTCAGCCCCAGCATTTT.

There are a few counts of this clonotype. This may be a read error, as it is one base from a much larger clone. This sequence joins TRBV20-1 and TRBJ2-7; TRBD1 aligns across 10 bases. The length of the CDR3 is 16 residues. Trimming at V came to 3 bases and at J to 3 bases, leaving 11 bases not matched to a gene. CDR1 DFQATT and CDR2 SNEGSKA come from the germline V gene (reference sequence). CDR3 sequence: CSASDLLTGGSYEQYF. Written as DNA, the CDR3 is TGCAGTGCTAGCGATCTACTGACAGGGGGCAGCTACGAGCAGTACTTC.

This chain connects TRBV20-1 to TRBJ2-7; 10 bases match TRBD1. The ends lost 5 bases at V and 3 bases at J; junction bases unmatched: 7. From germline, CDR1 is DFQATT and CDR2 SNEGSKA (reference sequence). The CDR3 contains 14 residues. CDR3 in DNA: TGCAGTGCTGCCCTAGACAGGGGGCGCTACGAGCAGTACTTC. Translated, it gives CSAALDRGRYEQYF.

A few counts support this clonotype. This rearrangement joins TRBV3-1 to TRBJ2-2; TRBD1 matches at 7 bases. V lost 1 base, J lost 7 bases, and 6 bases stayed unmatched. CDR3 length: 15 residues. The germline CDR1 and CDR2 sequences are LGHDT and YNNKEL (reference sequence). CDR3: CASSQGPRGIGELFF. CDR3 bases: TGTGCCAGCAGCCAAGGACCCAGGGGGATCGGGGAGCTGTTTTTT.

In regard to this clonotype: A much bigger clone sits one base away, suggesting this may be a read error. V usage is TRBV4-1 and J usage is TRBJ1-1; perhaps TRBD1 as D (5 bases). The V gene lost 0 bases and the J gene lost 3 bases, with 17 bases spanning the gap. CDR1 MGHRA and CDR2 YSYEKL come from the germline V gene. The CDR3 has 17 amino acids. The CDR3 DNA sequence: TGCGCCAGCAGCCAAGATGACGGGGCCCTTATGGACACTGAAGCTTTCTTT. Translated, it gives CASSQDDGALMDTEAFF.

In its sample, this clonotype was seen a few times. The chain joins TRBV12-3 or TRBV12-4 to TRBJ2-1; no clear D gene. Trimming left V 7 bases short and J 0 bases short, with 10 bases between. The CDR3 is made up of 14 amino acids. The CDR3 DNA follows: TGTGCCAGCACCTCAGACGGCTCCTACAATGAGCAGTTCTTC. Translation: CASTSDGSYNEQFF.

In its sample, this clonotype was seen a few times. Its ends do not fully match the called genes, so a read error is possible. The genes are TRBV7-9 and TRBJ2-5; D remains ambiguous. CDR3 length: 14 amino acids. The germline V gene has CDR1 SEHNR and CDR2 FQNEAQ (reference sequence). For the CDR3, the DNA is TGTGCCAGCAGCCCCCGTCTGTGGCAAGAGGCCCAGTACTTC. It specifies CASSPRLWQEAQYF. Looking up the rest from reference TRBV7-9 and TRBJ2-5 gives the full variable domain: DTGVSQNPRHKITKRGQNVTFRCDPISEHNRLYWYRQTLGQGPEFLTYFQNEAQLEKSRLLSDRFSAERPKGSFSTLEIQRTEQGDSAMYLCASSPRLWQEAQYFGPGTRLLVL.

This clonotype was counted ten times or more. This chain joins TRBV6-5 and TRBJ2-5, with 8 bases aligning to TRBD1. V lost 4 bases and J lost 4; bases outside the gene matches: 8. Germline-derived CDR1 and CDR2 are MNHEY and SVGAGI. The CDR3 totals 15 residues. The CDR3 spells CASSWGRQGRETQYF. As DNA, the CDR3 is TGTGCCAGCAGTTGGGGGAGACAGGGGAGAGAGACCCAGTACTTC.

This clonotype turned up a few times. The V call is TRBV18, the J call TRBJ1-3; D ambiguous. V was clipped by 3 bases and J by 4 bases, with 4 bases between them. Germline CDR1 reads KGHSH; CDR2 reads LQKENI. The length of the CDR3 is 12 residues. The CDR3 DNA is TGTGCCAGCTCACCCCCCGGAAACACCATATATTTT. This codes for CASSPPGNTIYF.

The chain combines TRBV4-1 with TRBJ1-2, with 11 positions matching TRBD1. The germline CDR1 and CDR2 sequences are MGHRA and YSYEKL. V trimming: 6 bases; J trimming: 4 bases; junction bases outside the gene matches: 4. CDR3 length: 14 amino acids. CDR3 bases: TGCGCCAGCAGGAGGACAGGGGGCGTCTATGGCTACACCTTC. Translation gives CASRRTGGVYGYTF.

CDR3 loop: CACHSKGAYYEQYF. The CDR3 nucleotides are TGTGCCTGTCACTCAAAGGGGGCGTACTACGAGCAGTACTTC. V usage is TRBV30 and J usage is TRBJ2-7; TRBD1 matches at 7 bases. Looked up from germline, CDR1 is GTSNPN and CDR2 is SVGIG (reference sequence). V dropped 6 bases and J dropped 3; count of bases not matched to a gene: 11. The CDR3 is 14 residues long.

The CDR3 is CATSQGGDQYGYTF. DNA of the CDR3: TGTGCCACCAGCCAAGGGGGGGACCAGTATGGCTACACCTTC. The rearrangement joins TRBV24-1 to TRBJ1-2; the D gene is possibly TRBD1 (6 bases). V lost 7 bases and J 5 bases, leaving 16 bases between the germline ends. The CDR3 runs 14 residues. Per the germline V gene, CDR1 is KGHDR and CDR2 is SFDVKD.

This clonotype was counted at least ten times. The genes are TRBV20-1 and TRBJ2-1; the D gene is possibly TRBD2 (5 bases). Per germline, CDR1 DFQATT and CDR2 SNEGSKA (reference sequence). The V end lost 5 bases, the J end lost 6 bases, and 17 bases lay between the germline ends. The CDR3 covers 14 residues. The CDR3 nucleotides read TGCAGTGCTCCCTTGGACTCACGCCCCAATGAGCAGTTCTTC. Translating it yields CSAPLDSRPNEQFF.

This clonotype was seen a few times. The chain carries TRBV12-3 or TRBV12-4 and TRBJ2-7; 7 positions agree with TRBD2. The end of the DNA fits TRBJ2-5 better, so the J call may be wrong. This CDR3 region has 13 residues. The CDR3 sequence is CASSNFGGGTQYF. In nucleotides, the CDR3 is TGTGCCAGCAGTAACTTTGGGGGGGGGACCCAGTACTTC.

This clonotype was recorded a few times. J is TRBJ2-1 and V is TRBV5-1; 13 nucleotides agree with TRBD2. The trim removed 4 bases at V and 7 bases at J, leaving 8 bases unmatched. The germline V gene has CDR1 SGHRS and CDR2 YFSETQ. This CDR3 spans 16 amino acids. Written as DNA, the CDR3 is TGCGCCAGCAGCCCACCGGGACTAGCGGGGTTAAATGAGCAGTTCTTC. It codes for CASSPPGLAGLNEQFF.

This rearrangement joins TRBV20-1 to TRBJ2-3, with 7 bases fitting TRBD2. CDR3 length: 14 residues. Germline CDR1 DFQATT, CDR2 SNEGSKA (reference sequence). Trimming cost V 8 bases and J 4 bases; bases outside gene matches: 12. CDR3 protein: CSTTSPSVPDTQYF. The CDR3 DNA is TGCAGTACGACTAGCCCATCCGTACCAGATACGCAGTATTTT.

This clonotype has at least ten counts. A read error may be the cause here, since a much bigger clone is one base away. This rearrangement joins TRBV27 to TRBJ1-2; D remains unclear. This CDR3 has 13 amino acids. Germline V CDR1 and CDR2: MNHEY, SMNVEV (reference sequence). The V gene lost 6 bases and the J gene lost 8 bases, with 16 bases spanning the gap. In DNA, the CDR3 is TGTGCCAGCAGGTCAGTGGGCGCCGGGGGCTACACCTTC. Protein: CASRSVGAGGYTF.

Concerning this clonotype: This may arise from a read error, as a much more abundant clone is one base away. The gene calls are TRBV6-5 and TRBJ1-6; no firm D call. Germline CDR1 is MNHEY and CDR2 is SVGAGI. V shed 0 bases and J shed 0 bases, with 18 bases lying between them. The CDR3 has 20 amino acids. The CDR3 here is CASSYSPYNIGSSYNSPLHF. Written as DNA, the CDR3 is TGTGCCAGCAGTTACTCGCCGTATAATATAGGGAGCTCCTATAATTCACCCCTCCACTTT.